What follows are 26 T cell receptor beta chains derived from one specimen sequenced in a study of vaccination and CD4 T cells after COVID-19 (dated by TCRdb to between 2021 and 2024). The library came from PCR. TCRdb shows the sequencer as Illumina iSeq 100. TCRdb ran its own pipeline on the public reads, namely fastp trimming at Q25 and MiXCR clone calling, and kept in-frame beta chains. Duplicate CDR3 protein sequences are folded into a single record with the most common DNA and genes. The sample profile shows some 25,000 distinct CDR3 sequences; under 65% of them were found once. The ten top clones hold approximately 1% of the sample. Sequencing was performed on CD4+ T cells from blood, taken before SARS-CoV-2 vaccination. The receptors originated from a human donor who had recovered from COVID-19.

This clonotype showed up just a few times. The CDR3 spells CATSTQGYEQYF. DNA of the CDR3: TGTGCCACCAGCACACAGGGATACGAGCAGTACTTC. The chain couples TRBV15 to TRBJ2-7; possible D gene TRBD1, 6 bases. V was trimmed by 4 bases and J by 4 bases, leaving 8 bases between them. The CDR3 is made up of 12 amino acids. From germline, CDR1 is LNHNV and CDR2 YYDKDF (reference sequence).

V and J are TRBV7-9 and TRBJ2-5; the D is unclear. Per germline, CDR1 SEHNR and CDR2 FQNEAQ (reference sequence). V dropped 1 base and J dropped 5 bases, with 5 bases sitting between them. This CDR3 comprises 12 residues. Written as DNA, the CDR3 is TGTGCCAGCAGCTTAGTCGAGGAGACCCAGTACTTC. This gives the protein CASSLVEETQYF.

The gene calls are TRBV11-3 and TRBJ2-2; 7 bases line up with TRBD1. From germline, CDR1 is SGHNT and CDR2 YENEEA. The CDR3 extends over 14 amino acids. V was clipped by 5 bases and J by 4 bases; unmatched bases: 4. The CDR3 DNA follows: TGTGCCAGCAGCCGGGACAGTTTCACCGGGGAGCTGTTTTTT. It codes for CASSRDSFTGELFF.

The chain couples TRBV7-8 to TRBJ2-7, with D possibly called TRBD1 or TRBD2 (6 bases each). Germline CDR1 and CDR2: SGHVS and FQNEAQ. The CDR3 totals 15 residues. V gave up 6 bases and J gave up 4 bases, with 19 bases separating them. The CDR3 spells CASSSGDSEAYEQYF. In DNA form, the CDR3 reads TGTGCCAGCAGTTCAGGGGACTCCGAAGCGTACGAGCAGTACTTC. Looking up the rest from reference TRBV7-8 and TRBJ2-7 gives the full variable domain: GAGVSQSPRYKVAKRGQDVALRCDPISGHVSLFWYQQALGQGPEFLTYFQNEAQLDKSGLPSDRFFAERPEGSVSTLKIQRTQQEDSAVYLCASSSGDSEAYEQYFGPGTRLTVT.

The chain uses TRBV2 and TRBJ2-7; 9 bases line up with TRBD1. The CDR3 extends over 13 amino acids. CDR1 is SNHLY and CDR2 is FYNNEI in the germline V gene. V was clipped by 2 bases and J by 6 bases; unmatched bases: 2. The CDR3 DNA sequence: TGTGCCAGCAGTGAACAGGACAGGGGCGAGCAGTACTTC. As protein: CASSEQDRGEQYF.

This chain connects TRBV6-2 or TRBV6-3 to TRBJ2-1; 7 nucleotides agree with TRBD2. The CDR3 is 16 amino acids. Germline values: CDR1 MNHEY, CDR2 SVGEGT. The ends lost 6 bases at V and 2 bases at J; junction bases unmatched: 10. Here the CDR3 DNA reads TGTGCCAGCAGCCCCTGGTCTAGCGGAGCCTACAATGAGCAGTTCTTC. Amino acids: CASSPWSSGAYNEQFF.

This clonotype has a handful of counts. The CDR3 DNA reads TGTGCCAGCAGTTTATCTTTAGGGAGGAGACAGCCCCAGCATTTT. Its protein is CASSLSLGRRQPQHF. This chain joins TRBV27 and TRBJ1-5; D is ambiguous. V was clipped by 0 bases and J by 7 bases, with 13 bases between them. The CDR3 loop spans 15 amino acids. Germline CDR1 is MNHEY and CDR2 is SMNVEV (reference sequence).

The rearrangement joins TRBV6-1 to TRBJ2-7; 7 bases match TRBD2. Germline V gene data show CDR1 as MNHNS and CDR2 as SASEGT. V trimming: 3 bases; J trimming: 7 bases; junction bases outside the gene matches: 6. The CDR3 is made up of 13 amino acids. CDR3 residues: CASSDREGQEQYF. The CDR3 region has the DNA TGTGCCAGCAGTGACAGGGAGGGCCAGGAGCAGTACTTC.

The chain carries TRBV2 and TRBJ1-5, with D hard to call. Germline V gives CDR1 SNHLY, CDR2 FYNNEI. The CDR3 is 14 amino acids. V was cut by 3 bases and J by 5 bases, with 11 bases left in between. CDR3 in DNA: TGTGCCAGCAGTGACTGGTTTGGGGATCAGCCCCAGCATTTT. Its translation is CASSDWFGDQPQHF.

The rearrangement uses TRBV7-6 and TRBJ2-5; 11 bases are shared with TRBD2. V gave up 1 base and J gave up 7 bases; unmatched junction bases: 8. The CDR3 loop spans 16 amino acids. CDR1 is SGHVS and CDR2 is FNYEAQ in the germline V gene. CDR3 loop: CASSLDGSGRAGTQYF. For the CDR3, the DNA is TGTGCCAGCAGCTTAGATGGTAGCGGGAGGGCTGGGACCCAGTACTTC.

The V gene is TRBV7-2, the J gene TRBJ2-3, with D perhaps matching TRBD2 (6 bases). From germline, CDR1 is SGHTA and CDR2 FQGNSA. Trimming stripped 5 bases from V and 6 bases from J, with 15 bases between. This CDR3 contains 14 residues. CDR3 region: CASSPPGVSDTQYF. The CDR3 DNA follows: TGTGCCAGCAGCCCCCCGGGGGTTTCGGATACGCAGTATTTT.

This clonotype appeared a few times. This chain uses TRBV19 with TRBJ2-3; a possible D gene is TRBD2 (5 bases). The CDR3 totals 15 residues. Germline CDR1 LNHDA, CDR2 SQIVND (reference sequence). Trimming pared 2 bases from V and 0 bases from J, leaving 9 bases between. This chain's CDR3 is CASSIQAVSTDTQYF. The CDR3 region has the DNA TGTGCCAGTAGTATACAAGCGGTTAGCACAGATACGCAGTATTTT.

In its sample, this clonotype was seen a few times. The chain joins TRBV24-1 to TRBJ2-3; a weak D match, TRBD1 (5 bases). This CDR3 contains 16 residues. V was clipped by 2 bases and J by 2 bases, with 13 bases between them. In germline, CDR1 is KGHDR, CDR2 SFDVKD. The CDR3: CATSDSQGGTTDTQYF. CDR3 sequence (DNA): TGTGCCACCAGTGATTCCCAGGGCGGTACCACAGATACGCAGTATTTT.

This chain connects TRBV20-1 to TRBJ2-3, with a possible D match to TRBD2 (6 bases). V lost 0 bases to trimming and J lost 2 bases, with 12 bases between them. Germline V gives CDR1 DFQATT, CDR2 SNEGSKA (reference sequence). There are 15 residues in the CDR3. Written as DNA, the CDR3 is TGCAGTGCTAGAGACCCTCTAGCGCACACAGATACGCAGTATTTT. It encodes CSARDPLAHTDTQYF.

This clonotype was seen a few times. The rearrangement links TRBV27 to TRBJ2-7; D tentatively reads TRBD1 or TRBD2 (6 bases each). The CDR3 sequence is 17 residues long. V lost 3 bases to trimming and J lost 4 bases, with 22 bases between them. CDR1 is MNHEY and CDR2 is SMNVEV in the germline V gene (reference sequence). In DNA, the CDR3 is TGTGCCAGCAGTTTTGGGACACGGGCCGGGGGTAGTTACGAGCAGTACTTC. This encodes CASSFGTRAGGSYEQYF.

The chain couples TRBV28 to TRBJ2-3; D not certain. The CDR3 is 15 residues long. V was pared by 5 bases and J by 2 bases, with 14 bases between. Germline V CDR1 and CDR2: MDHEN, SYDVKM. Written as DNA, the CDR3 is TGTGCCAGCAGTGGGGAAACGGTGTCCACAGATACGCAGTATTTT. Protein product: CASSGETVSTDTQYF.

This sequence joins TRBV28 and TRBJ2-7; D possibly corresponds to TRBD2 (6 bases). This CDR3 has 15 residues. V was shortened by 1 base and J by 1 base, with 11 bases between the two germline ends. The germline V gene encodes CDR1 MDHEN and CDR2 SYDVKM. The CDR3 is CASSLSSGFSYEQYF. The CDR3 coding sequence is TGTGCCAGCAGTTTATCAAGCGGGTTTTCCTACGAGCAGTACTTC.

The J gene is TRBJ1-1, the V gene TRBV2; 9 bases match TRBD1. Germline CDR1 and CDR2: SNHLY and FYNNEI. Unmatched junction bases numbered 7, after V lost 7 bases and J lost 4 bases. The CDR3 sequence is 14 residues long. The CDR3 nucleotides are TGTGCCAGCACTCTGACAGGGGGTGGCACTGAAGCTTTCTTT. Protein sequence: CASTLTGGGTEAFF.

There are a few counts of this clonotype. The genes are TRBV19 and TRBJ2-2; tentatively, D is TRBD1 or TRBD2 (5 bases each). Germline V gene lookup returns CDR1 LNHDA and CDR2 SQIVND (reference sequence). The length of the CDR3 is 16 residues. V was clipped by 5 bases and J by 3 bases, with 16 bases between them. CDR3 bases: TGTGCCAGTAGTCCAGCTTGGGGGTCCGACACCGGGGAGCTGTTTTTT. This sequence encodes CASSPAWGSDTGELFF. Complete variable domain (other parts from reference TRBV19 and TRBJ2-2): DGGITQSPKYLFRKEGQNVTLSCEQNLNHDAMYWYRQDPGQGLRLIYYSQIVNDFQKGDIAEGYSVSREKKESFPLTVTSAQKNPTAFYLCASSPAWGSDTGELFFGEGSRLTVL.

The chain combines TRBV5-1 with TRBJ2-7; no clear D gene. Trimming took 4 bases from V and 0 from J, leaving 14 bases between them. Per the germline V gene, CDR1 is SGHRS and CDR2 is YFSETQ. The CDR3 runs to 15 residues. In nucleotides, the CDR3 is TGCGCCAGCAGCGCCGAGGACGTAAGCTCCTACGAGCAGTACTTC. It translates to CASSAEDVSSYEQYF.

The chain combines TRBV27 with TRBJ1-5; no definite D call. The CDR3 contains 14 residues. CDR1 and CDR2 (germline): MNHEY, SMNVEV (reference sequence). Deletions cut 8 bases from V and 0 bases from J, with 11 bases between. The CDR3 loop reads CASADSYSNQPQHF. In DNA, the CDR3 is TGTGCCAGCGCAGACTCCTATAGCAATCAGCCCCAGCATTTT.

V gene TRBV9 combines with J gene TRBJ2-7; D assignment may be TRBD1 or TRBD2 (5 bases each). This CDR3 has 18 amino acids. V lost 0 bases to trimming and J lost 0 bases, with 19 bases between them. Germline CDR1 and CDR2: SGDLS and YYNGEE. CDR3: CASSVAPGSGTYSYEQYF. In DNA form, the CDR3 reads TGTGCCAGCAGCGTAGCCCCGGGTAGTGGGACGTACTCCTACGAGCAGTACTTC.

J is TRBJ2-5 and V is TRBV7-9, with D tentatively TRBD2 (6 bases). V lost 1 base to trimming and J lost 5 bases, with 14 bases between them. CDR1 and CDR2 (germline): SEHNR, FQNEAQ (reference sequence). There are 15 residues in the CDR3. CDR3 residues: CASSLGRGKGETQYF. The DNA of the CDR3 is TGTGCCAGCAGCTTAGGTCGGGGGAAAGGGGAGACCCAGTACTTC.

The chain links TRBV10-3 to TRBJ2-7, with 12 bases fitting TRBD2. With V trimmed by 9 bases and J by 8 bases, 11 bases remained unmatched. This CDR3 is 14 amino acids long. Per germline, CDR1 ENHRY and CDR2 SYGVKD. CDR3 protein: CAMRGGLAGDKQYF. CDR3 nucleotides: TGTGCCATGCGGGGGGGACTAGCGGGTGATAAGCAGTACTTC.

This chain links TRBV24-1 with TRBJ2-3; 8 nucleotides line up with TRBD1. V trimming: 2 bases; J trimming: 9 bases; junction bases outside the gene matches: 3. There are 13 residues in the CDR3. Per germline, CDR1 KGHDR and CDR2 SFDVKD. The CDR3 sequence is CATSDSHRGTQYF. The CDR3 DNA reads TGTGCCACCAGTGATTCTCACAGGGGGACGCAGTATTTT.

The chain links TRBV18 to TRBJ2-5, with D perhaps matching TRBD1 (6 bases). Germline CDR1 and CDR2: KGHSH and LQKENI. CDR3 length: 15 amino acids. V gave up 6 bases and J gave up 5 bases, with 19 bases separating them. CDR3 in DNA: TGTGCCAGCTCCCAAACGGGACACCAGCCGGAGACCCAGTACTTC. Protein sequence: CASSQTGHQPETQYF.